This T cell receptor (beta chain) originates from a study of blood T cell repertoires in COVID-19. Exposed enrollees encountered a COVID-19 case at some point within 2 weeks before study entry. Original processing notes: From reference gene primer amplification, estimates of nucleated cell counts were derived. Clones were sequenced by immunoSEQ multiplex PCR, and TCRdb holds only the in-frame ones, with some missing. V and J calls and clone size follow that table, whereas D and trimming were derived from the DNA. The table lists under 400,000 clones, almost 90% of them singletons, with approximately 0.93% in the top ten. The count of this clone is one. Germline lookup yields CDR1 SNHLY and CDR2 FYNNEI. The CDR3 loop spans 16 amino acids. Between the trimmed V and J ends, which lost 2 bases and 1 base, there was a span of 13 bases.

The rearrangement links TRBV2 to TRBJ2-3, with D tentatively TRBD2 (5 bases). This receptor was identified in a woman in her thirties who had been exposed to COVID-19. Sample: PBMCs or T cells enriched from blood (not recorded which). The CDR3 nucleotides are TGTGCCAGCAGTGAAAATTATGCGGGTCGCACAGATACGCAGTATTTT. This encodes CASSENYAGRTDTQYF.